One and the same sample provided the 24 T cell receptor beta chains below, sequenced in a study of cytomegalovirus exposure and HLA in healthy donors. Sequenced by immunoSEQ multiplex PCR; TCRdb stores in-frame clones only, minus some. Among under 400,000 clones listed, approximately 85% were seen once. The sequenced material came from PBMCs. The receptors were sampled from a man aged 30 to 39 in good health and CMV-seronegative.

This clone has more than one count but fewer than ten. The chain carries TRBV19 and TRBJ1-6; 9 bases are a match to TRBD1. CDR1 is LNHDA, CDR2 SQIVND, per germline (reference sequence). The CDR3 length is 16 residues. Germline trimming cut 5 bases from V and 4 bases from J; bases unmatched to any gene: 6. For the CDR3, the DNA is TGTGCCAGTAGTTCCCTAGACAGGGGGTATAATTCACCCCTCCACTTT. It codes for CASSSLDRGYNSPLHF.

The chain uses TRBV9 and TRBJ2-7, with TRBD1 matching over 9 bases. Germline CDR1 and CDR2: SGDLS and YYNGEE. Trimming removed 2 bases from V and 7 bases from J; junction bases left unmatched: 7. This CDR3 spans 14 amino acids. The CDR3 loop reads CASSVKTGGSEQYF. CDR3 DNA sequence: TGTGCCAGCAGCGTGAAAACAGGGGGCAGTGAGCAGTACTTC. The variable domain in full, completed from reference TRBV9 and TRBJ2-7, reads DSGVTQTPKHLITATGQRVTLRCSPRSGDLSVYWYQQSLDQGLQFLIQYYNGEERAKGNILERFSAQQFPDLHSELNLSSLELGDSALYFCASSVKTGGSEQYFGPGTRLTVT.

Here the CDR3 reads CASSLPGLAANTGELFF. CDR3 coding DNA: TGCGCCAGCAGCTTGCCGGGACTAGCGGCGAACACCGGGGAGCTGTTTTTT. V is TRBV5-1 and J is TRBJ2-2; 11 bases map to TRBD2. The V and J ends lost 1 base and 0 bases, in that order; junction bases with no gene match: 2. Germline V gene data show CDR1 as SGHRS and CDR2 as YFSETQ. There are 17 residues in the CDR3.

The chain is built from TRBV11-2 and TRBJ2-2; 7 nucleotides agree with TRBD1. Germline assignment: CDR1 SGHAT and CDR2 FQNNGV. This CDR3 has 15 amino acids. The J segment lost 0 bases and the V segment lost 5 bases, leaving 3 bases of the junction unmatched. The chain's CDR3 is CASSPGQPNTGELFF. CDR3 sequence (DNA): TGTGCCAGCAGCCCGGGACAGCCGAACACCGGGGAGCTGTTTTTT.

The chain joins TRBV11-2 to TRBJ1-2; 9 bases fit TRBD1. In germline, CDR1 is SGHAT, CDR2 FQNNGV. The CDR3 is 14 amino acids. Unmatched junction bases numbered 1, after V lost 1 base and J lost 4 bases. The CDR3 protein is CASSLAGQGYGYTF. DNA for the CDR3: TGTGCCAGCAGCTTAGCGGGACAGGGCTATGGCTACACCTTC.

This chain joins TRBV11-2 and TRBJ1-2, with a tentative D call TRBD1 (6 bases). Germline lookup yields CDR1 SGHAT and CDR2 FQNNGV. Trimming removed 6 bases from V and 4 bases from J, with 21 bases in between. There are 16 residues in the CDR3. CDR3 in amino acids: CASRGAGTQKIYGYTF. Written as DNA, the CDR3 is TGTGCCAGCAGAGGTGCCGGGACACAGAAAATCTATGGCTACACCTTC.

In the case of this clone: Other DNA sequences of this sample code for an identical CDR3. The J gene is TRBJ2-5, the V gene TRBV9, with 11 bases that match TRBD2. Germline values: CDR1 SGDLS, CDR2 YYNGEE. V dropped 0 bases and J dropped 5; count of bases not matched to a gene: 6. The CDR3 is 16 amino acids. CDR3 DNA: TGTGCCAGCAGCGTAGTAGCGGGGGGGCCGGGGGAGACCCAGTACTTC. Its translation is CASSVVAGGPGETQYF.

The genes are TRBV19 and TRBJ2-7; D not resolved. The CDR3 loop spans 14 amino acids. Germline lookup yields CDR1 LNHDA and CDR2 SQIVND (reference sequence). V gave up 3 bases and J gave up 0 bases, with 9 bases separating them. This CDR3 is CASSIVGNSYEQYF. CDR3 nucleotides: TGTGCCAGTAGTATTGTGGGCAACTCCTACGAGCAGTACTTC. The full variable domain, rest sourced from reference TRBV19 and TRBJ2-7, is DGGITQSPKYLFRKEGQNVTLSCEQNLNHDAMYWYRQDPGQGLRLIYYSQIVNDFQKGDIAEGYSVSREKKESFPLTVTSAQKNPTAFYLCASSIVGNSYEQYFGPGTRLTVT.

CDR3 sequence (DNA): TGTGCCAGCAGTGACGGAGTTTCCCCCAATCAGCCCCAGCATTTT. Translation: CASSDGVSPNQPQHF. V and J are TRBV6-1 and TRBJ1-5; D gene ambiguous. V gave up 3 bases and J gave up 3 bases, with 12 bases separating them. The CDR3 consists of 15 residues. The germline V gene encodes CDR1 MNHNS and CDR2 SASEGT.

The chain couples TRBV14 to TRBJ1-4; maybe TRBD1 (5 bases). The V end lost 5 bases, the J end lost 10 bases, and 20 bases lay between the germline ends. The CDR3 length is 15 residues. Looked up from germline, CDR1 is SGHDN and CDR2 is FVKESK. CDR3 sequence: CASSLAGPQGGKLFF. The CDR3 bases are TGTGCCAGCAGCTTAGCCGGGCCCCAGGGCGGAAAACTGTTTTTT.

This sequence joins TRBV6-5 and TRBJ1-5; D is possibly TRBD1 (6 bases). The CDR3 sequence is 15 residues long. CDR1 and CDR2 (germline): MNHEY, SVGAGI. Trimming took 5 bases from V and 5 from J, leaving 16 bases between them. The CDR3 DNA reads as TGTGCCAGCAGTAGGGCAGGGGAGAGTGATCAGCCCCAGCATTTT. Translated: CASSRAGESDQPQHF.

This chain links TRBV14 with TRBJ1-1; 7 nucleotides line up with TRBD1. CDR3 size: 16 residues. The germline V gene encodes CDR1 SGHDN and CDR2 FVKESK. J gave up 0 bases and V 2 bases, and 6 bases lay outside the gene matches. This chain's CDR3 is CASSQRNRGLNTEAFF. CDR3 nucleotide sequence: TGTGCCAGCAGCCAAAGAAACAGGGGATTGAACACTGAAGCTTTCTTT. The variable domain in full, with the rest retrieved from reference TRBV14 and TRBJ1-1, is EAGVTQFPSHSVIEKGQTVTLRCDPISGHDNLYWYRRVMGKEIKFLLHFVKESKQDESGMPNNRFLAERTGGTYSTLKVQPAELEDSGVYFCASSQRNRGLNTEAFFGQGTRLTVV.

The V gene is TRBV7-9, the J gene TRBJ2-3, with 10 bases fitting TRBD2. V lost 2 bases and J lost 4; bases outside the gene matches: 9. From germline, CDR1 is SEHNR and CDR2 FQNEAQ (reference sequence). The CDR3 loop spans 17 amino acids. The chain's CDR3 is CASSLSSGGPTADTQYF. In nucleotides, the CDR3 is TGTGCCAGCAGCTTATCTAGCGGGGGTCCCACGGCAGATACGCAGTATTTT.

This rearrangement joins TRBV4-2 to TRBJ1-5; D gene unclear. CDR3 size: 16 residues. Germline CDR1 and CDR2: LGHNA and YNFKEQ. V was cut by 0 bases and J by 0 bases, with 9 bases left in between. CDR3 in DNA: TGTGCCAGCAGCCAAGAGCAAGCTTATAGCAATCAGCCCCAGCATTTT. Its protein product is CASSQEQAYSNQPQHF.

This chain links TRBV5-1 with TRBJ2-2; 7 nucleotides agree with TRBD1. Trimming took 6 bases from V and 0 from J; bases not matched to a gene: 8. CDR3 length equals 16 residues. Germline V gives CDR1 SGHRS, CDR2 YFSETQ. The CDR3 DNA reads TGCGCCAGCACACCGACTGGGACAGCGAACACCGGGGAGCTGTTTTTT. Translation gives CASTPTGTANTGELFF. Together with reference TRBV5-1 and TRBJ2-2, the CDR3 gives the full variable domain: KAGVTQTPRYLIKTRGQQVTLSCSPISGHRSVSWYQQTPGQGLQFLFEYFSETQRNKGNFPGRFSGRQFSNSRSEMNVSTLELGDSALYLCASTPTGTANTGELFFGEGSRLTVL.

This rearrangement joins TRBV27 to TRBJ2-7; 7 bases align to TRBD2. V gave up 3 bases and J gave up 4 bases; unmatched junction bases: 6. CDR3 length equals 14 residues. The germline V gene has CDR1 MNHEY and CDR2 SMNVEV (reference sequence). The CDR3 DNA is TGTGCCAGCAGTTTTCTCGGACTAGATTACGAGCAGTACTTC. It encodes CASSFLGLDYEQYF.

This clone came up a few times. CDR3 protein: CASSLVRQLNSPLHF. In nucleotides, the CDR3 is TGTGCCAGCAGCTTAGTGCGACAGCTCAATTCACCCCTCCACTTT. J is TRBJ1-6 and V is TRBV7-2; the D gene is possibly TRBD1 (5 bases). The CDR3 sequence is 15 residues long. Germline V gives CDR1 SGHTA, CDR2 FQGNSA. V lost 1 base and J lost 7, with 11 bases in between.

The rearrangement links TRBV2 to TRBJ2-5; 9 bases are a match to TRBD2. Germline-derived CDR1 and CDR2 are SNHLY and FYNNEI. Losses at the gene ends were 1 base for V and 2 bases for J; bases not matched to a gene: 5. This CDR3 has 16 residues. CDR3 DNA sequence: TGTGCCAGCAGTGAAGGCCAGCGGGGGGTGCAAGAGACCCAGTACTTC. This encodes CASSEGQRGVQETQYF.

This clone was observed a single time. This chain connects TRBV30 to TRBJ2-7; D is possibly TRBD2 (5 bases). Between the trimmed V and J ends, which lost 3 bases and 4 bases, there was a span of 10 bases. Germline V lookup: CDR1 GTSNPN, CDR2 SVGIG (reference sequence). The CDR3 consists of 12 residues. Here the CDR3 DNA reads TGTGCCTGGAGCCCATCGGGATACGAGCAGTACTTC. The encoded protein is CAWSPSGYEQYF.

V usage is TRBV18 and J usage is TRBJ2-6; 11 bases fit TRBD1. The CDR3 totals 18 residues. Germline V gene lookup returns CDR1 KGHSH and CDR2 LQKENI. After removal of 6 bases from V and 0 bases from J, the junction contained 7 bases not matched to a gene. The CDR3 loop is CASSGQGASNSGANVLTF. The CDR3 DNA reads as TGTGCCAGCTCCGGACAGGGGGCGTCTAACTCTGGGGCCAACGTCCTGACTTTC.

This clone is a singleton in its sample. This sample also contains other DNA sequences that code for the same CDR3. The chain uses TRBV7-9 and TRBJ2-7, with D possibly being TRBD1 (7 bases). V was shortened by 5 bases and J by 1 base, with 12 bases between the two germline ends. In germline, CDR1 is SEHNR, CDR2 FQNEAQ (reference sequence). The CDR3 has 14 residues. The CDR3 spells CASSLGGQSYEQYF. DNA for the CDR3: TGTGCCAGCAGCCTGGGGGGACAGTCCTACGAGCAGTACTTC.

The rearrangement uses TRBV5-4 and TRBJ2-3; 9 nucleotides match TRBD2. The CDR3 covers 14 residues. Trimming removed 3 bases from V and 5 bases from J; junction bases left unmatched: 4. CDR1 and CDR2 (germline): SGHNT, YYREEE (reference sequence). CDR3 sequence: CASSSGLAKDTQYF. In nucleotides, the CDR3 is TGTGCCAGCAGCTCGGGACTAGCTAAAGATACGCAGTATTTT. Full variable domain (outside the CDR3, taken from reference TRBV5-4 and TRBJ2-3): ETGVTQSPTHLIKTRGQQVTLRCSSQSGHNTVSWYQQALGQGPQFIFQYYREEENGRGNFPPRFSGLQFPNYSSELNVNALELDDSALYLCASSSGLAKDTQYFGPGTRLTVL.

The V and J genes are TRBV11-2 and TRBJ2-3, with D possibly TRBD2 on 6 matching bases. Germline V gene data show CDR1 as SGHAT and CDR2 as FQNNGV. V was trimmed by 5 bases and J by 0 bases, leaving 12 bases between them. CDR3 length: 15 residues. The CDR3 bases are TGTGCCAGCAGCCATGGAGGGCGGAGCACAGATACGCAGTATTTT. It encodes CASSHGGRSTDTQYF.

The chain employs TRBV18 and TRBJ1-5; 10 positions match TRBD1. The germline V gene has CDR1 KGHSH and CDR2 LQKENI. The CDR3 consists of 15 residues. V lost 3 bases and J lost 6; bases outside the gene matches: 5. The CDR3 nucleotides read TGTGCCAGCTCACCGACGGACAGGGGGGCTCAGCCCCAGCATTTT. It is translated as CASSPTDRGAQPQHF.